This TCR beta chain came from a study of blood T cells in healthy people across ages (dated by TCRdb to between 2014 and 2017). Broadly, across the study: Template switching captured roughly one uniquely barcoded TCR beta cDNA molecule per two T cells in model experiments. Using deep sequencing normalized with unique cDNA molecular identifiers, the study measured how TCR beta repertoire diversity changes with age. The donors were split into four age groups: young (average around 15 years), middle-aged (around 40), aged (62) and long-lived (roughly 77). To avoid experimental bias, donors of different ages were spread randomly across the sequencing lanes. Two additional independent replicas of 1 million unique cDNA reads from the same blood draw were analyzed for two donors (one aged 18 to 30 and one aged 80 or older).

The CDR3 numbers 15 residues from cysteine through phenylalanine. The only DNA kept is the CDR3, 45 bases in frame from the first base. The germline V gene specifies KGHDR as CDR1 and SFDVKD as CDR2. The library came from 5' RACE. TCRdb records Illumina HiSeq 2500 as the sequencer. A second PCR of roughly 7 to 11 cycles was performed with a sample-barcoded 5' primer and a J-beta primer mix. A template-switch 5' adaptor carrying 12 random nucleotides introduced a unique molecular identifier onto each TCR beta cDNA molecule. Each sample yielded at least 3 million CDR3-containing paired-end reads. First-strand cDNA was synthesized from all RNA with the Mint cDNA synthesis kit, primed by a TRBC-specific oligonucleotide. Following uracil-DNA glycosylase treatment, all cDNA underwent a first 18-cycle PCR with the universal primers M1SS and BC2_uni_R. The original pipeline was this. For normalization, 1 million high-quality reads, each with a distinct molecular identifier, were randomly selected from each sample. Instead of being binned into consensus sequences, reads that shared molecular identifiers were thrown out. CDR3 identification, clonotype clustering and error correction used MiTCR with a Q25 quality threshold and the strictest error-elimination algorithm. Lower-bound total TCR beta diversity was estimated with a nonparametric unseen species model using Euler transformation. The public reads were run again by TCRdb, first through fastp at Q25 and then through MiXCR, and only productive beta chains were kept. Every entry covers one CDR3 protein and lists the most common genes and DNA from its rows. The V and J calls were not made by the authors but by TCRdb's processing. The sample data list 1.5 million to 2 million distinct CDR3 sequences, and about 50% of these were observed just once. The ten largest account for around 2.1% of the sample.

To note about this clonotype: This clone's antigen is unknown. Qualities for individual bases were not recorded, and no much larger clone is one base off.

What the work shows at the level of the full study, not this receptor alone: Because the CMV infection status of the donors was unknown, age-related changes in expanded clonotypes may potentially have been confounded. As age increased, observed TCR beta diversity per million T cells dropped in a roughly linear way, and a significant reduction was already evident by age about 36. Compared with the aged group, the long-lived group had more naive CD4+ T cells, fewer expanded clones and increased TCR diversity, suggesting age selection. Conclusive comparison of naive and antigen-experienced compartments was prevented by the profiling of bulk unsorted PBMCs. Estimates of total diversity based on one million sequenced T cells were regarded as lower bounds and as underestimates. A strong correlation was found between observed TCR beta diversity and the percentage of naive T cells measured by flow cytometry.

The donors were about 40 Caucasian individuals from Russia, aged roughly 6 to 100 years, who were systemically healthy. Each donor gave about 9.2 milliliters of peripheral blood, drawn into EDTA-treated Vacutainer tubes. Ficoll-Paque density-gradient centrifugation was used to isolate PBMCs, with at least 6.5 million per sample. Trizol reagent was used to extract total RNA from PBMCs, with at least 5 micrograms per sample. The percentages of naive CD45RAhigh/CD27high T cells were determined by flow cytometry on a PBMC aliquot from every donor. Sequenced input: blood. The sequence joins TRBV24-1 to TRBJ2-7; the D gene is unclear. The J call may be faulty, since TRBJ2-5 better matches the DNA end. The TCR comes from a middle-aged woman in good health. The DNA sequence is TGTGCCACCAGTGATTTCGTTGACTACCAAGAGACCCAGTACTTC. This encodes CATSDFVDYQETQYF.